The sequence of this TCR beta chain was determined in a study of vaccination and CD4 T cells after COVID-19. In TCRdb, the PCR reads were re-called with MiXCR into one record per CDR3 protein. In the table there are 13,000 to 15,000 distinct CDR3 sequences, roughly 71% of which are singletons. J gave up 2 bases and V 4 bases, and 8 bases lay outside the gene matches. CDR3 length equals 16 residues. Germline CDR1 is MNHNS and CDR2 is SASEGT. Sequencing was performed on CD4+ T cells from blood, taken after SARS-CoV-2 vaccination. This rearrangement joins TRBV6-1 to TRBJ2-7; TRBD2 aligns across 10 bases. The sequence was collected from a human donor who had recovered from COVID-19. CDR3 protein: CASSVLAGGGTYEQYF. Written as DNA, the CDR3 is TGTGCCAGCAGTGTATTAGCGGGAGGCGGGACCTACGAGCAGTACTTC.